This T cell receptor (beta chain) was captured by sequencing in a study of Graves' ophthalmopathy and Graves' hyperthyroidism. Study results and limitations: Cross-validated, the 13-signature model showed 87.88%/81.08% sensitivity/specificity, and 80%/75% in the test set.

Those donors who had ophthalmopathy presented with moderate-to-severe activity, a CAS of ≥3, a NOSPECS of ≥4 and a duration under 3 months. Symptoms, serum thyroxine and TRAb, thyroid ultrasound, and orbital computed tomography formed the diagnostic basis. This clonotype showed up many times. Antigen specificity is unknown. Using RNA transcripts, the TCR beta CDR3 regions were amplified. Scientists carried out first-round RT-PCR using HTBI primers and then a second-round multiplex PCR. TCRdb itself ran the multiplex PCR reads through MiXCR, one entry per CDR3 protein. The data contain 300,000 to 400,000 distinct CDR3 sequences, roughly a sixth of them singletons. Per the germline V gene, CDR1 is MNHEY and CDR2 is SVGEGT. The CDR3 is made up of 13 amino acids. The V end lost 2 bases, the J end lost 1 base, and 5 bases lay between the germline ends.

The rearrangement joins TRBV6-2 or TRBV6-3 to TRBJ1-1; D call uncertain. The receptor was derived from an adult man with Graves' ophthalmopathy. The sample comprised peripheral blood. In nucleotides, the CDR3 is TGTGCCAGCAGTTACGTCCCGAACACTGAAGCTTTCTTT. Its protein is CASSYVPNTEAFF.